This section outlines one T cell receptor (beta chain) sequence together with its context. Its antigen remains unknown. Trimming took off 5 bases at V and 5 bases at J, with 12 bases between the two ends. CDR3 size: 13 residues. Germline-derived CDR1 and CDR2 are SGHTA and FQGTGA. The sample originates from a study of beta chain features in type 1 diabetes. Study information: Examination covered almost 110,000,000 sorted cells spanning all samples.

Findings and caveats of the study: Naive, central memory and Treg TCRB repertoires seemed to resemble each other more closely in patients than they did in healthy donors.

The isolated RNA, all of it, was reverse transcribed, so expressed TCRB transcripts were what got sequenced. Clones were read by immunoSEQ multiplex PCR, and TCRdb kept only the in-frame ones, dropping some. The repertoire holds fewer than 550,000 clones, with 11% as singletons. This chain uses TRBV7-3 with TRBJ1-1, with D uncertain. The TCR sequence derives from a woman aged 18-35 years in good health. The sequenced sample was naive CD4+ T cells from blood. CDR3 DNA: TGTGCCAGCAGCCGTACCGGGAGGACTGAAGCTTTCTTT. Translated, it gives CASSRTGRTEAFF.